The subject of this entry is one T cell receptor (beta chain). These data belong to a study of blood T cell repertoires in COVID-19. Per the original data handling: For nucleated cells, counts were estimated from reference gene primer amplification. Clones were sequenced by immunoSEQ multiplex PCR, and TCRdb holds only the in-frame ones, with some missing. The V and J calls and clone size were taken over from that table, and D and trimming were inferred from the DNA. The repertoire has 150,000 to 200,000 clones, more than 75% of them found once; the top ten carry approximately 7.8%. CDR1 and CDR2 (germline): SNHLY, FYNNEI. This CDR3 region has 14 residues. V gave up 7 bases and J gave up 4 bases; unmatched junction bases: 4.

The TCR originated in a woman aged 60-70 years with COVID-19, enrolled during active disease. V usage is TRBV2 and J usage is TRBJ1-6, with TRBD1 matching over 7 bases. Input material: peripheral blood. CDR3 bases: TGTGCCAGCAACAGGGGAGGTTATAATTCACCCCTCCACTTT. Translating gives CASNRGGYNSPLHF.